Below are 14 T cell receptor beta chains sequenced from a single sample in a study of T cell responses to AZD1222 COVID-19 vaccine. Clones were read by immunoSEQ multiplex PCR, and TCRdb kept only the in-frame ones, dropping some. Among 150,000 to 200,000 clones listed, around 89% were seen once. Sequenced material: peripheral blood, taken 28 days after the second AZD1222 dose. The receptors shown here come from an adult who received the AZD1222 COVID-19 vaccine.

The chain employs TRBV19 and TRBJ2-3; TRBD1 might be the D (6 bases). This CDR3 contains 14 residues. Germline CDR1 and CDR2: LNHDA and SQIVND (reference sequence). The V and J ends lost 4 bases and 6 bases respectively, with 14 bases between them. CDR3 coding DNA: TGTGCCAGTAGTAGACAGGCCGCCTTGGATACGCAGTATTTT. It translates to CASSRQAALDTQYF.

The rearrangement uses TRBV18 and TRBJ2-5; 7 bases map to TRBD2. Germline lookup yields CDR1 KGHSH and CDR2 LQKENI. The CDR3 is made up of 15 amino acids. Unmatched junction bases numbered 5, after V lost 0 bases and J lost 4 bases. The CDR3 protein is CASSPPRGSPETQYF. For the CDR3, the DNA is TGTGCCAGCTCACCACCGCGCGGGAGTCCAGAGACCCAGTACTTC.

The rearrangement joins TRBV5-1 to TRBJ2-7; no reliable D call. Germline lookup yields CDR1 SGHRS and CDR2 YFSETQ. The CDR3 sequence is 13 residues long. Trimming took off 0 bases at V and 0 bases at J, with 4 bases between the two ends. CDR3 sequence: CASSLDNSYEQYF. The CDR3 bases are TGCGCCAGCAGCTTGGACAACTCCTACGAGCAGTACTTC.

The chain recombines TRBV7-3 with TRBJ2-2, with D perhaps TRBD2 (5 bases). The CDR3 runs 17 residues. Between the trimmed V and J ends, which lost 1 base and 0 bases, there was a span of 12 bases. Germline CDR1 is SGHTA and CDR2 is FQGTGA. For the CDR3, the DNA is TGTGCCAGCAGCTTAAGGCCGGGAATAGCGAACACCGGGGAGCTGTTTTTT. Protein: CASSLRPGIANTGELFF.

This chain connects TRBV4-3 to TRBJ1-2; no definite D call. The CDR3 has 13 residues. The ends were cut back, 4 bases at V and 0 bases at J, with 6 bases in the middle. From germline, CDR1 is LGHNA and CDR2 YSLEER. The CDR3 is CASSREANYGYTF. Here the CDR3 DNA reads TGCGCCAGCAGCCGAGAAGCTAACTATGGCTACACCTTC.

The CDR3 spells CASSQTGDGEQYF. DNA for the CDR3: TGCGCCAGCAGCCAAACAGGGGATGGCGAGCAGTACTTC. The rearrangement links TRBV4-3 to TRBJ2-7, with 7 bases matching TRBD1. Germline V gene lookup returns CDR1 LGHNA and CDR2 YSLEER. Trimming took 2 bases from V and 6 from J; bases not matched to a gene: 4. This CDR3 comprises 13 residues.

This clone was counted a single time. This chain uses TRBV15 with TRBJ1-5, with a weak D call TRBD1 (5 bases). Trimming left V 3 bases short and J 5 bases short, with 17 bases between. CDR3 size: 16 residues. CDR1 is LNHNV and CDR2 is YYDKDF in the germline V gene (reference sequence). CDR3 amino acids: CATSRAGPAGHQPQHF. The DNA of the CDR3 is TGTGCCACCAGCAGGGCGGGACCGGCGGGTCATCAGCCCCAGCATTTT.

The chain carries TRBV30 and TRBJ2-7; possible D gene TRBD1, 5 bases. The CDR3 contains 11 residues. Germline V gene data show CDR1 as GTSNPN and CDR2 as SVGIG (reference sequence). Trimming stripped 4 bases from V and 5 bases from J, with 9 bases between. CDR3: CAWKDIHEQYF. CDR3 nucleotides: TGTGCCTGGAAGGACATCCACGAGCAGTACTTC.

This sequence joins TRBV7-2 and TRBJ2-7; TRBD2 might be the D (5 bases). The CDR3 runs to 15 residues. The ends were cut back, 0 bases at V and 2 bases at J, with 11 bases in the middle. CDR1 and CDR2 from the germline V gene are SGHTA and FQGNSA. CDR3 DNA sequence: TGTGCCAGCAGCTTAGCCGGGGTAGGCCCCTACGAGCAGTACTTC. Encoded protein: CASSLAGVGPYEQYF.

This clone was seen a single time. The chain carries TRBV14 and TRBJ1-3; 8 nucleotides agree with TRBD1. Losses at the gene ends were 7 bases for V and 2 bases for J; bases not matched to a gene: 4. The CDR3 runs 14 residues. Germline CDR1 and CDR2: SGHDN and FVKESK. The CDR3 DNA is TGTGCCAGCACCCCACAGGGGGCTGGAAACACCATATATTTT. Translation gives CASTPQGAGNTIYF. Combining the CDR3 with reference TRBV14 and TRBJ1-3 gives the whole variable domain EAGVTQFPSHSVIEKGQTVTLRCDPISGHDNLYWYRRVMGKEIKFLLHFVKESKQDESGMPNNRFLAERTGGTYSTLKVQPAELEDSGVYFCASTPQGAGNTIYFGEGSWLTVV.

The chain couples TRBV6-5 to TRBJ2-5; D could derive from TRBD1 or TRBD2 (6 bases each). The V gene lost 0 bases and the J gene lost 4 bases, with 15 bases spanning the gap. Germline lookup yields CDR1 MNHEY and CDR2 SVGAGI. This CDR3 is built from 16 residues. CDR3 DNA sequence: TGTGCCAGCAGTTACTCGACGTGGGGGGCTGGAGAGACCCAGTACTTC. Translated: CASSYSTWGAGETQYF.

This sequence joins TRBV28 and TRBJ2-3, with 9 bases aligning to TRBD2. J was trimmed by 0 bases and V by 6 bases; bases with no gene match: 4. In germline, CDR1 is MDHEN, CDR2 SYDVKM. This CDR3 is 15 amino acids long. CDR3 residues: CASSPSGASTDTQYF. The CDR3 coding sequence is TGTGCCAGCAGCCCTAGCGGGGCTAGCACAGATACGCAGTATTTT.

This clone showed up just once. This sequence joins TRBV9 and TRBJ2-1; either TRBD1 or TRBD2 may fit D (6 bases each). V lost 9 bases to trimming and J lost 3 bases, with 19 bases between them. CDR1 SGDLS and CDR2 YYNGEE come from the germline V gene. The CDR3 spans 15 residues. CDR3 sequence: CATNEEGGGYNEQFF. The CDR3 DNA reads as TGTGCCACTAACGAGGAAGGAGGGGGCTACAATGAGCAGTTCTTC.

The chain links TRBV28 to TRBJ2-1, with no clear D. The V and J ends lost 6 bases and 5 bases respectively, with 11 bases between them. The CDR3 consists of 13 residues. CDR1 and CDR2 from the germline V gene are MDHEN and SYDVKM. This chain's CDR3 is CASSGLGHNEQFF. The DNA of the CDR3 is TGTGCCAGCAGCGGCCTAGGCCACAATGAGCAGTTCTTC.